The 27 T cell receptor beta chains below were found in one sample sequenced in a study of T cell responses to AZD1222 COVID-19 vaccine. Libraries were prepared by immunoSEQ multiplex PCR; TCRdb keeps only in-frame clonotypes and omits some of them. The table has about 160,000 clones, about 91% seen once. Sequencing used peripheral blood, obtained on day 0 of MenACWY control vaccination. The receptors come from an adult in good health.

This clone is a singleton in its sample. This rearrangement joins TRBV3-1 (or the pseudogene TRBV3-2) to TRBJ1-1, with a possible D match to TRBD1 (5 bases). The CDR3 spans 13 residues. The V end lost 5 bases, the J end lost 4 bases, and 11 bases lay between the germline ends. Germline-derived CDR1 and CDR2 are LGHDT and YNNKEL (reference sequence). In DNA, the CDR3 is TGTGCCAGCAGCACGACAGTGGGCACTGAAGCTTTCTTT. Encoded protein: CASSTTVGTEAFF.

The gene calls are TRBV5-6 and TRBJ2-1; 11 bases fit TRBD1. From germline, CDR1 is SGHDT and CDR2 YYEEEE. V dropped 0 bases and J dropped 8; count of bases not matched to a gene: 4. This CDR3 spans 15 amino acids. This chain's CDR3 is CASSLAGQGDHEQFF. CDR3 nucleotide sequence: TGTGCCAGCAGCTTGGCGGGACAGGGGGACCATGAGCAGTTCTTC.

The J gene is TRBJ2-7, the V gene TRBV28; 14 bases are shared with TRBD2. This CDR3 spans 15 amino acids. Per germline, CDR1 MDHEN and CDR2 SYDVKM. V was pared by 5 bases and J by 6 bases, with 6 bases of the junction left unmatched. The CDR3 coding sequence is TGTGCCAGCAGTCCGGGACTAGCGGGAGCTGGCGAGCAGTACTTC. This encodes CASSPGLAGAGEQYF. The full variable domain, with the rest looked up from reference TRBV28 and TRBJ2-7, is DVKVTQSSRYLVKRTGEKVFLECVQDMDHENMFWYRQDPGLGLRLIYFSYDVKMKEKGDIPEGYSVSREKKERFSLILESASTNQTSMYLCASSPGLAGAGEQYFGPGTRLTVT.

The chain carries TRBV7-2 and TRBJ1-1; D remains ambiguous. The V end was cut by 1 base, the J end by 2 bases, with 11 bases between. Germline V lookup: CDR1 SGHTA, CDR2 FQGNSA. The CDR3 has 15 amino acids. CDR3 nucleotide sequence: TGTGCCAGCAGCTTAGAGGGTCGGTCCAACACTGAAGCTTTCTTT. It yields the protein CASSLEGRSNTEAFF. The full variable domain, rest sourced from reference TRBV7-2 and TRBJ1-1, is GAGVSQSPSNKVTEKGKDVELRCDPISGHTALYWYRQSLGQGLEFLIYFQGNSAPDKSGLPSDRFSAERTGGSVSTLTIQRTQQEDSAVYLCASSLEGRSNTEAFFGQGTRLTVV.

V is TRBV11-3 and J is TRBJ2-1; D is unclear. The CDR3 has 12 residues. CDR1 and CDR2 (germline): SGHNT, YENEEA. V was cut by 4 bases and J by 9 bases, with 10 bases left in between. The CDR3, as DNA: TGTGCCAGCAGCTCCGTTCACGTTGAGCAGTTCTTC. Translation: CASSSVHVEQFF. Filled out from reference TRBV11-3 and TRBJ2-1, the complete variable domain reads EAGVVQSPRYKIIEKKQPVAFWCNPISGHNTLYWYLQNLGQGPELLIRYENEEAVDDSQLPKDRFSAERLKGVDSTLKIQPAELGDSAVYLCASSSVHVEQFFGPGTRLTVL.

The chain links TRBV7-2 to TRBJ2-7; D unresolved. The germline V and J ends were trimmed by 0 bases and 3 bases, with 12 bases remaining between them. CDR3 size: 15 residues. In germline, CDR1 is SGHTA, CDR2 FQGNSA. CDR3 nucleotide sequence: TGTGCCAGCAGCTTAGCCGAAACCTCGGGCTACGAGCAGTACTTC. As protein: CASSLAETSGYEQYF.

This chain uses TRBV7-9 with TRBJ1-2; 7 bases are a match to TRBD1. Germline CDR1 reads SEHNR; CDR2 reads FQNEAQ (reference sequence). This CDR3 region has 14 residues. Germline trimming cut 1 base from V and 3 bases from J; bases unmatched to any gene: 2. For the CDR3, the DNA is TGTGCCAGCAGCTTAGGGGACAGTTACTATGGCTACACCTTC. Residues: CASSLGDSYYGYTF. The full variable domain, with the rest looked up from reference TRBV7-9 and TRBJ1-2, is DTGVSQNPRHKITKRGQNVTFRCDPISEHNRLYWYRQTLGQGPEFLTYFQNEAQLEKSRLLSDRFSAERPKGSFSTLEIQRTEQGDSAMYLCASSLGDSYYGYTFGSGTRLTVV.

This clone has only one observation. The chain has TRBV5-4 and TRBJ2-3, with a weak D call TRBD1 (5 bases). The CDR3 loop spans 14 amino acids. Deletions cut 1 base from V and 7 bases from J, with 13 bases between. Germline V lookup: CDR1 SGHNT, CDR2 YYREEE (reference sequence). In nucleotides, the CDR3 is TGTGCCAGCAGCTTGATCCAGGGTACGAATACGCAGTATTTT. This encodes CASSLIQGTNTQYF.

The chain links TRBV25-1 to TRBJ2-2; 10 bases match TRBD2. From germline, CDR1 is MGHDK and CDR2 SYGVNS. This CDR3 is built from 14 residues. With V trimmed by 7 bases and J by 3 bases, 2 bases remained unmatched. CDR3 in DNA: TGTGCCAGCACTAGCGGGAGAGACACCGGGGAGCTGTTTTTT. Protein sequence: CASTSGRDTGELFF.

The CDR3 is CASSQSLTGGTEAFF. In DNA, the CDR3 is TGTGCCAGCAGCCAATCCCTGACAGGGGGAACTGAAGCTTTCTTT. This chain links TRBV3-1 (or the pseudogene TRBV3-2) with TRBJ1-1, with 9 bases lining up with TRBD1. Unmatched junction bases numbered 6, after V lost 2 bases and J lost 5 bases. The CDR3 contains 15 residues. The germline gives CDR1 LGHDT, CDR2 YNNKEL (reference sequence).

V usage is TRBV7-2 and J usage is TRBJ1-5, with 9 nucleotides matching TRBD1. Unmatched junction bases numbered 10, after V lost 5 bases and J lost 2 bases. The CDR3 is made up of 17 amino acids. Germline V gives CDR1 SGHTA, CDR2 FQGNSA. The CDR3 loop is CASSETGGGWGNQPQHF. The DNA for the CDR3 is TGTGCCAGCAGCGAGACAGGGGGGGGTTGGGGCAATCAGCCCCAGCATTTT.

The V call is TRBV18, the J call TRBJ2-5, with D perhaps matching TRBD2 (7 bases). V shed 5 bases and J shed 7 bases, with 20 bases lying between them. The germline gives CDR1 KGHSH, CDR2 LQKENI. The CDR3 extends over 15 amino acids. The CDR3 DNA sequence: TGTGCCAGCTCATCATCTAGCGCCCGGGGGGCGACCCAGTACTTC. This translates into CASSSSSARGATQYF.

The CDR3 here is CASSPTGGPSSGNTIYF. In nucleotides, the CDR3 is TGTGCCAGTAGTCCCACCGGGGGCCCGAGCTCTGGAAACACCATATATTTT. The chain employs TRBV19 and TRBJ1-3; weak D call: TRBD1 (6 bases). The length of the CDR3 is 17 residues. Trimming took 5 bases from V and 0 from J, leaving 17 bases between them. Germline V gene lookup returns CDR1 LNHDA and CDR2 SQIVND (reference sequence).

As to this clone: An end of the junction does not agree with germline; a read error may underlie this. This rearrangement joins TRBV7-2 to TRBJ2-5; a possible D gene is TRBD2 (5 bases). This CDR3 is 15 amino acids long. CDR1 and CDR2 from the germline V gene are SGHTA and FQGNSA. The CDR3 is CASRLASRYQETQYF. The CDR3 DNA reads as TGTGCCAGCAGATTAGCGAGCAGATACCAAGAGACCCAGTACTTC.

The rearrangement uses TRBV11-3 and TRBJ2-3; D is undetermined. V was trimmed by 4 bases and J by 4 bases, leaving 6 bases between them. Germline V gene data show CDR1 as SGHNT and CDR2 as YENEEA. The CDR3 spans 12 residues. The CDR3 spells CASSSLPDTQYF. As DNA, the CDR3 is TGTGCCAGCAGCTCCTTACCAGATACGCAGTATTTT.

This chain joins TRBV19 and TRBJ2-4; no firm D call. Between the trimmed V and J ends, which lost 2 bases and 15 bases, there was a span of 14 bases. Germline CDR1 reads LNHDA; CDR2 reads SQIVND (reference sequence). The CDR3 has 12 amino acids. The CDR3 protein is CASSIPEARVYF. The CDR3, as DNA: TGTGCCAGTAGTATACCCGAGGCTCGTGTGTACTTC.

The chain joins TRBV10-3 to TRBJ1-1, with D unclear. CDR1 is ENHRY, CDR2 SYGVKD, per germline. The CDR3 is made up of 14 amino acids. The V end was cut by 3 bases, the J end by 4 bases, with 12 bases between. CDR3 amino acids: CAISEKSPGTEAFF. The CDR3 DNA reads TGTGCCATCAGTGAAAAATCCCCAGGCACTGAAGCTTTCTTT.

This rearrangement joins TRBV5-1 to TRBJ1-4; 7 bases agree with TRBD1. Trimming cost V 6 bases and J 4 bases; bases outside gene matches: 3. From germline, CDR1 is SGHRS and CDR2 YFSETQ. The CDR3 has 13 amino acids. The DNA of the CDR3 is TGCGCCAGCAATGGACAGGATAATGAAAAACTGTTTTTT. Translation: CASNGQDNEKLFF.

The chain employs TRBV20-1 and TRBJ1-3; D is unclear. Trimming stripped 7 bases from V and 4 bases from J, with 8 bases between. There are 11 residues in the CDR3. In germline, CDR1 is DFQATT, CDR2 SNEGSKA (reference sequence). CDR3 in DNA: TGCAGTGGACAATCGGGAAACACCATATATTTT. It yields the protein CSGQSGNTIYF.

The CDR3 is CASTHRGRGELFF. The CDR3 region has the DNA TGTGCCAGCACTCATAGGGGCAGGGGGGAGCTGTTTTTT. The chain is built from TRBV27 and TRBJ2-2; maybe TRBD1 (5 bases). Per the germline V gene, CDR1 is MNHEY and CDR2 is SMNVEV (reference sequence). The CDR3 extends over 13 amino acids. V was clipped by 7 bases and J by 8 bases, with 14 bases between them.

V usage is TRBV5-5 and J usage is TRBJ1-1; D might be TRBD1 (6 bases). The germline V gene has CDR1 SGHKS and CDR2 YYEKEE (reference sequence). The CDR3 contains 14 residues. V was cut by 4 bases and J by 1 base, with 11 bases left in between. The CDR3 sequence is CASSNGQTNTEAFF. Here the CDR3 DNA reads TGTGCCAGCAGCAATGGACAGACGAACACTGAAGCTTTCTTT.

The rearrangement joins TRBV6-6 to TRBJ1-6; D is uncertain. Trimming pared 5 bases from V and 14 bases from J, leaving 16 bases between. The CDR3 spans 13 residues. Germline V lookup: CDR1 MNHNY, CDR2 SVGAGI (reference sequence). The CDR3 nucleotides are TGTGCCAGCAGTCAGGACGGACTTAGGACCCTCCACTTT. This translates into CASSQDGLRTLHF.

This clone was recorded once. The CDR3 DNA sequence: TGTGCCAGCAGTTTTAGCGGGAACACTGAAGCTTTCTTT. Encoded protein: CASSFSGNTEAFF. The V and J genes are TRBV27 and TRBJ1-1; unclear D gene. The V end lost 3 bases, the J end lost 1 base, and 6 bases lay between the germline ends. Germline loops: CDR1 MNHEY, CDR2 SMNVEV (reference sequence). The CDR3 is made up of 13 amino acids.

The chain couples TRBV24-1 to TRBJ2-1; maybe TRBD1 (5 bases). The CDR3 contains 15 residues. Per the germline V gene, CDR1 is KGHDR and CDR2 is SFDVKD. Trimming left V 3 bases short and J 6 bases short, with 14 bases between. The CDR3 loop is CATSDPRDSRNEQFF. The CDR3 DNA follows: TGTGCCACCAGTGATCCCAGGGATTCGCGCAATGAGCAGTTCTTC.

The chain joins TRBV14 to TRBJ2-3; the match to TRBD2 covers 10 bases. With V trimmed by 1 base and J by 7 bases, 8 bases remained unmatched. Per germline, CDR1 SGHDN and CDR2 FVKESK. The CDR3 extends over 16 amino acids. Written as DNA, the CDR3 is TGTGCCAGCAGCCAAGTCGCCAGCGGGAGGGTATATACGCAGTATTTT. Encoded protein: CASSQVASGRVYTQYF. The complete variable domain, with remaining parts taken from reference TRBV14 and TRBJ2-3, reads EAGVTQFPSHSVIEKGQTVTLRCDPISGHDNLYWYRRVMGKEIKFLLHFVKESKQDESGMPNNRFLAERTGGTYSTLKVQPAELEDSGVYFCASSQVASGRVYTQYFGPGTRLTVL.

The chain recombines TRBV6-5 with TRBJ1-5; 8 nucleotides agree with TRBD1. The V segment lost 5 bases and the J segment 12 bases; nucleotides outside the gene matches: 9. Germline-derived CDR1 and CDR2 are MNHEY and SVGAGI. The CDR3 length is 13 residues. The CDR3 nucleotides read TGTGCCAGCAGTCCTGACCAAGGACAGGGCCAGCATTTT. It codes for CASSPDQGQGQHF.

This rearrangement joins TRBV5-1 to TRBJ2-7; D unresolved. In germline, CDR1 is SGHRS, CDR2 YFSETQ. V shed 2 bases and J shed 1 base, with 7 bases lying between them. This CDR3 region has 13 residues. The CDR3 is CASSFGQSYEQYF. The CDR3 DNA is TGCGCCAGCAGCTTTGGTCAGTCCTACGAGCAGTACTTC.